These T cell receptor beta chains were read from a single sample in a study of blood T cell repertoires in COVID-19. The table came from immunoSEQ multiplex PCR; TCRdb's copy has only in-frame clones and leaves some out. This table has roughly 230,000 clones, roughly 88% appearing once. Input material: peripheral blood. The receptors come from a human donor in a cohort sampled during active COVID-19. Both conserved end residues are part of each CDR3. A D gene is named only where the DNA matches it firmly. Size values are once, few and many counts, or a class for expanded clones, and some rows have none.

v_call,cdr3_length,d_call,j_call,clone_size,cdr3_aa,cdr3_nt
TRBV2,18,TRBD1,TRBJ2-2,few,CASSERTGTGGGTGELFF,TGTGCCAGCAGCGAAAGAACTGGGACAGGGGGCGGCACCGGGGAGCTGTTTTTT
TRBV4-1,13,-,TRBJ1-6,-,CASSQDGGTAPRF,TGCGCCAGCAGCCAAGATGGCGGGACGGCACCCCGTTTT
TRBV27,14,-,TRBJ2-7,-,CASPSKGVTYEQYF,TGTGCCAGCCCCAGTAAGGGAGTAACCTACGAGCAGTACTTC
TRBV6-2/TRBV6-3,15,TRBD1,TRBJ1-5,-,CASSYPGQVNQPQHF,TGTGCCAGCAGTTACCCCGGACAGGTCAATCAGCCCCAGCATTTT
TRBV11-3,15,TRBD2,TRBJ2-7,-,CASSFSGGIIYEQYF,TGTGCCAGCAGCTTTTCCGGGGGGATAATCTACGAGCAGTACTTC
TRBV28,13,-,TRBJ2-7,-,CASSLTGPYEQYF,TGTGCCAGCAGTTTGACAGGACCCTACGAGCAGTACTTC
TRBV7-6,15,-,TRBJ1-4,-,CASSSLGAGGEKLFF,TGTGCCAGCAGCTCGTTGGGGGCGGGTGGGGAAAAACTGTTTTTT
TRBV3-1/TRBV3-2,14,TRBD1,TRBJ1-1,-,CASSQETGGTEAFF,TGTGCCAGCAGCCAAGAGACAGGGGGCACTGAAGCTTTCTTT
TRBV5-4,12,-,TRBJ2-1,-,CASSFTSNEQFF,TGTGCCAGCAGCTTCACTAGCAATGAGCAGTTCTTC
TRBV7-2,14,TRBD2,TRBJ2-7,-,CASSFSGRVYEQYF,TGTGCCAGCAGCTTTAGCGGGAGGGTATACGAGCAGTACTTC
TRBV30,13,-,TRBJ1-1,-,CAWSYGRGTEAFF,TGTGCCTGGAGCTATGGACGGGGCACTGAAGCTTTCTTT
TRBV6-5,15,TRBD1,TRBJ1-5,-,CASSYGQGGKQPQHF,TGTGCCAGCAGTTACGGTCAGGGGGGCAAACAGCCCCAGCATTTT
TRBV4-1,16,TRBD2,TRBJ2-5,-,CASSPGLAGAQETQYF,TGCGCCAGCAGCCCCGGACTAGCGGGAGCACAAGAGACCCAGTACTTC
TRBV7-9,15,-,TRBJ1-4,-,CASSPRPGAGEKLFF,TGTGCCAGCAGCCCCAGGCCAGGGGCGGGTGAAAAACTGTTTTTT
TRBV6-2/TRBV6-3,13,-,TRBJ2-7,-,CASSPGGIHEQYF,TGTGCCAGCAGTCCCGGGGGTATCCACGAGCAGTACTTC
TRBV24-1,13,-,TRBJ1-5,-,CATSGRGDQPQHF,TGTGCCACCAGTGGCAGGGGAGATCAGCCCCAGCATTTT
TRBV10-3,14,TRBD2,TRBJ2-7,-,CATNNLAGGYEQYF,TGTGCCACCAATAATCTAGCGGGAGGCTACGAGCAGTACTTC
TRBV7-9,16,TRBD1,TRBJ2-7,-,CASSSFQGQGANEQYF,TGTGCCAGCAGCTCCTTTCAGGGACAGGGGGCCAACGAGCAGTACTTC
TRBV10-1,18,-,TRBJ1-4,once,CASSESRTWVGGNEKLFF,TGCGCCAGCAGTGAGTCCAGGACTTGGGTGGGGGGGAATGAAAAACTGTTTTTT
TRBV19,13,TRBD1,TRBJ1-1,-,CASSQGARTEAFF,TGTGCCAGCTCGCAGGGGGCGCGAACTGAAGCTTTCTTT
TRBV30,14,TRBD1,TRBJ1-1,once,CAWTPGGAYTEAFF,TGTGCCTGGACCCCAGGGGGCGCGTACACTGAAGCTTTCTTT
TRBV7-8,18,-,TRBJ2-6,-,CASSLVGGWGSGANVLTF,TGTGCCAGCAGCTTAGTGGGGGGATGGGGCTCTGGGGCCAACGTCCTGACTTTC
TRBV5-1,15,TRBD2,TRBJ2-7,-,CASSLPPSGSYEQYF,TGCGCCAGCAGCTTGCCGCCTAGCGGTTCCTACGAGCAGTACTTC
TRBV19,20,TRBD2,TRBJ2-2,-,CASSRKGTSGRGVTSGELFF,TGTGCCAGTAGCCGAAAAGGGACTAGCGGGAGAGGCGTAACATCCGGGGAGCTGTTTTTT
TRBV5-6,13,-,TRBJ2-5,-,CASSLDIQETQYF,TGTGCCAGCAGCTTAGACATTCAAGAGACCCAGTACTTC
TRBV18,13,-,TRBJ1-2,-,CASSPPGFSGYTF,TGTGCCAGCTCACCGCCAGGGTTCTCTGGCTACACCTTC
TRBV4-3,20,TRBD2,TRBJ2-1,-,CASSQEDRPSGSPSYNEQFF,TGCGCCAGCAGCCAAGAGGATAGGCCTAGCGGGAGTCCCTCATACAATGAGCAGTTCTTC
TRBV7-6,17,TRBD1,TRBJ2-7,-,CASSQSGTGDQVYEQYF,TGTGCCAGCAGCCAATCCGGGACAGGCGATCAGGTATACGAGCAGTACTTC
TRBV7-2,16,TRBD2,TRBJ2-2,-,CASSLQFSGILEELFF,TGTGCCAGCAGCTTACAGTTCAGCGGGATACTCGAGGAGCTGTTTTTT
TRBV18,14,-,TRBJ1-4,once,CASSIGTTDEKLFF,TGTGCCAGCTCAATTGGGACAACGGATGAAAAACTGTTTTTT
TRBV10-2,14,TRBD1,TRBJ2-7,-,CASSRQGSRHEQYF,TGCGCCAGCTCACGACAGGGAAGTAGGCACGAGCAGTACTTC
TRBV28,14,-,TRBJ2-7,-,CASSSTPAGYEQYF,TGTGCCAGCAGTTCAACACCCGCGGGCTACGAGCAGTACTTC
TRBV28,14,-,TRBJ2-1,-,CATTRILAVYEQFF,TGTGCCACCACGCGGATTTTAGCGGTTTACGAGCAGTTCTTC
TRBV5-1,12,-,TRBJ2-5,-,CASSTDQETQYF,TGCGCCAGCAGTACAGACCAAGAGACCCAGTACTTC
TRBV5-4,16,TRBD2,TRBJ2-6,once,CASIRGGPSGANVLTF,TGTGCCAGCATCCGGGGGGGCCCCTCTGGGGCCAACGTCCTGACTTTC
TRBV30,16,-,TRBJ2-5,once,CAWSLNAGTFQETQYF,TGTGCCTGGAGCCTCAACGCCGGGACTTTCCAAGAGACCCAGTACTTC
TRBV2,18,TRBD1,TRBJ1-2,-,CASRSRSPGGKPNYGYTF,TGTGCCAGCAGGTCCCGAAGTCCAGGGGGCAAACCTAACTATGGCTACACCTTC
TRBV9,14,-,TRBJ2-1,-,CASTPDPTAYGQFF,TGTGCCAGCACCCCGGACCCGACAGCCTACGGGCAGTTCTTC
TRBV11-2,14,TRBD1,TRBJ2-7,-,CASSLGTGLYEQYF,TGTGCCAGCAGCTTAGGGACAGGGCTCTACGAGCAGTACTTC
TRBV29-1,17,TRBD2,TRBJ2-1,-,CSVEGLAGGPSVDEQFF,TGCAGCGTTGAAGGACTAGCGGGAGGGCCCTCGGTGGATGAGCAGTTCTTC
TRBV3-1/TRBV3-2,18,-,TRBJ1-1,-,CASSQDSGLLRGKAEAFF,TGTGCCAGCAGCCAAGATTCCGGCCTGTTACGGGGTAAGGCTGAAGCTTTCTTT
TRBV7-9,14,TRBD1,TRBJ1-2,-,CASSLFGTDYGYTF,TGTGCCAGCAGCTTATTCGGGACAGACTATGGCTACACCTTC
TRBV5-1,17,-,TRBJ1-3,-,CASSLAGTEHSGNTIYF,TGCGCCAGCAGCTTAGCCGGGACTGAGCACTCTGGAAACACCATATATTTT
TRBV7-9,12,-,TRBJ1-4,-,CASSPSNEKLFF,TGTGCCAGCAGCCCGTCTAATGAAAAACTGTTTTTT
TRBV5-6,13,TRBD1,TRBJ2-7,-,CASSPQGNYEQYF,TGTGCCAGCAGCCCACAGGGGAACTACGAGCAGTACTTC
TRBV7-2,18,TRBD1,TRBJ1-5,-,CASSKKSGTGISCQPQHF,TGTGCCAGCAGCAAGAAGTCCGGGACAGGGATTAGTTGTCAGCCCCAGCATTTT